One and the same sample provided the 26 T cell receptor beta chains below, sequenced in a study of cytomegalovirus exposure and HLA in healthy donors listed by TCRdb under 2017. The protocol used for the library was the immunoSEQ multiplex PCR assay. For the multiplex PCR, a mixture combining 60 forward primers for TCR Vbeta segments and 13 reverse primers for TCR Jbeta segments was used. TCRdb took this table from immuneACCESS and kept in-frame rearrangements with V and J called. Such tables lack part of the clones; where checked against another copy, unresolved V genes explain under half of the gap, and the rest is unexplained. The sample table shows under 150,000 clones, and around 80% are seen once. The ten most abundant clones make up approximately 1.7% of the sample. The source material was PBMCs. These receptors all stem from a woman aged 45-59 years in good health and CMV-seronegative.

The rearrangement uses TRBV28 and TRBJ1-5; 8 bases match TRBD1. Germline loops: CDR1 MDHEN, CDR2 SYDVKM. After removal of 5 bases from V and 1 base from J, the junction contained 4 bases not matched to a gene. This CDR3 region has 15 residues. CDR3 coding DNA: TGTGCCAGCAGTCGGACAGGGTCGAGCAATCAGCCCCAGCATTTT. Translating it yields CASSRTGSSNQPQHF.

In DNA form, the CDR3 reads TGTGCCAGCGAGGAACGACAGGGGGACGGCTACACCTTC. Its translation is CASEERQGDGYTF. This chain links TRBV2 with TRBJ1-2; 9 bases are shared with TRBD1. Losses at the gene ends were 8 bases for V and 8 bases for J; bases not matched to a gene: 9. Germline values: CDR1 SNHLY, CDR2 FYNNEI. There are 13 residues in the CDR3.

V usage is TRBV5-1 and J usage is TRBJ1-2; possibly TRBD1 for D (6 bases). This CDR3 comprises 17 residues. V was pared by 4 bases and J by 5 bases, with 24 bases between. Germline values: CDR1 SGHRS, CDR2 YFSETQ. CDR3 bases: TGCGCCAGCAGCCTCAACGGGTCCGGGGGGCGGTGGTATGGCTACACCTTC. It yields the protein CASSLNGSGGRWYGYTF.

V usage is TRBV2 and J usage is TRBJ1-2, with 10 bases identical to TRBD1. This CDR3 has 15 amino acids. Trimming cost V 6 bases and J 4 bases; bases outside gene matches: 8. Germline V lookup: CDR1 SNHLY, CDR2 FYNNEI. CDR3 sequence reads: CASRTGTGVIYGYTF. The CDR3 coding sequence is TGTGCCAGCAGGACCGGGACAGGGGTTATCTATGGCTACACCTTC. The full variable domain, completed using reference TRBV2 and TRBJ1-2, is EPEVTQTPSHQVTQMGQEVILRCVPISNHLYFYWYRQILGQKVEFLVSFYNNEISEKSEIFDDQFSVERPDGSNFTLKIRSTKLEDSAMYFCASRTGTGVIYGYTFGSGTRLTVV.

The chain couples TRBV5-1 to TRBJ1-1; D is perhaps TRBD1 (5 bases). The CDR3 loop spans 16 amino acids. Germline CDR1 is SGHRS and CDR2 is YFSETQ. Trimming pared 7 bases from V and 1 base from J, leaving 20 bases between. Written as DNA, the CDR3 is TGCGCCAGCCGGGGGGAGGCAGCCGTTAAGAACACTGAAGCTTTCTTT. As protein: CASRGEAAVKNTEAFF.

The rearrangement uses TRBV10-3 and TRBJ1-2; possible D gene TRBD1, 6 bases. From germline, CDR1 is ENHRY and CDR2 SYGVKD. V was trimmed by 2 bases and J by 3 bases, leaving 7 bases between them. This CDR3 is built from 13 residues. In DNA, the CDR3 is TGTGCCATCAGTGAGGAGGGGGACTATGGCTACACCTTC. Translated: CAISEEGDYGYTF.

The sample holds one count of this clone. The CDR3 DNA sequence: TGTGCCAGCAGTCGCAGGGGGACAGACTATGGCTACACCTTC. This gives the protein CASSRRGTDYGYTF. V gene TRBV7-9 combines with J gene TRBJ1-2, with 7 nucleotides matching TRBD1. CDR1 is SEHNR and CDR2 is FQNEAQ in the germline V gene (reference sequence). This CDR3 is built from 14 residues. V lost 6 bases to trimming and J lost 3 bases; unmatched junction nucleotides: 7. Variable domain in full (rest from reference TRBV7-9 and TRBJ1-2): DTGVSQNPRHKITKRGQNVTFRCDPISEHNRLYWYRQTLGQGPEFLTYFQNEAQLEKSRLLSDRFSAERPKGSFSTLEIQRTEQGDSAMYLCASSRRGTDYGYTFGSGTRLTVV.

Here the CDR3 DNA reads TGTGCCAGCAGTGGTCCAGGATACACTGAAGCTTTCTTT. It yields the protein CASSGPGYTEAFF. V gene TRBV25-1 combines with J gene TRBJ1-1; D gene uncertain. CDR1 is MGHDK, CDR2 SYGVNS, per germline. Between the trimmed V and J ends, which lost 4 bases and 3 bases, there was a span of 9 bases. The length of the CDR3 is 13 residues.

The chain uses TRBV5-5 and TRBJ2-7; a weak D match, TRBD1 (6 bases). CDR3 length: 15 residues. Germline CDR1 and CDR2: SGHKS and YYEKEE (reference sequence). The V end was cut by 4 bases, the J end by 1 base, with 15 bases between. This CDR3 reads CASSPTGLPSYEQYV. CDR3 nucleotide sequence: TGTGCCAGCAGCCCTACAGGGCTGCCTTCCTACGAGCAGTACGTC.

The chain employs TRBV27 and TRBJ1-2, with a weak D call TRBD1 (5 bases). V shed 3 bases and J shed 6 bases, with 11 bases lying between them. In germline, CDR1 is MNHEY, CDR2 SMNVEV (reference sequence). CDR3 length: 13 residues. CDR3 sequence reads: CASSFTGLDGYTF. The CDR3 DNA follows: TGTGCCAGCAGTTTCACAGGTCTCGATGGCTACACCTTC.

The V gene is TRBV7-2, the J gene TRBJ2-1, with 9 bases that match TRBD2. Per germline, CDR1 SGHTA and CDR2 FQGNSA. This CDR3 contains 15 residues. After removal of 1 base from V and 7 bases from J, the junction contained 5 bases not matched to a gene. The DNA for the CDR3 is TGTGCCAGCAGCTTAGTAGCGGGAGAAGGGAATGAGCAGTTCTTC. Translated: CASSLVAGEGNEQFF.

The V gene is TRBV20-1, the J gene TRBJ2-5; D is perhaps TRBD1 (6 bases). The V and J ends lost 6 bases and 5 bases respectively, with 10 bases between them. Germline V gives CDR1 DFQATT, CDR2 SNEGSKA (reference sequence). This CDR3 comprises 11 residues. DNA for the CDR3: TGCAGTGCCCACAGGGAGGAGACCCAGTACTTC. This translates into CSAHREETQYF.

Here the CDR3 DNA reads TGTGCCAGCAGCTACCAGGCCCGGGGATCTGGAAACACCATATATTTT. It specifies CASSYQARGSGNTIYF. V is TRBV6-5 and J is TRBJ1-3; D uncertain. The CDR3 runs to 16 residues. Germline assignment: CDR1 MNHEY and CDR2 SVGAGI. V was pared by 6 bases and J by 1 base, with 16 bases between.

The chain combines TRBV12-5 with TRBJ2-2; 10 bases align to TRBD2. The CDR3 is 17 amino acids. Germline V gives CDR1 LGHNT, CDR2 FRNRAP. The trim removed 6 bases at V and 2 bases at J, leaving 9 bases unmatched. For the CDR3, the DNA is TGTGCTAGTGGGAGTAGGACTAGCGGAGCCAACACCGGGGAGCTGTTTTTT. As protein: CASGSRTSGANTGELFF. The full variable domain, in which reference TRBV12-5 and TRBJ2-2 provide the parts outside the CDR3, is DARVTQTPRHKVTEMGQEVTMRCQPILGHNTVFWYRQTMMQGLELLAYFRNRAPLDDSGMPKDRFSAEMPDATLATLKIQPSEPRDSAVYFCASGSRTSGANTGELFFGEGSRLTVL.

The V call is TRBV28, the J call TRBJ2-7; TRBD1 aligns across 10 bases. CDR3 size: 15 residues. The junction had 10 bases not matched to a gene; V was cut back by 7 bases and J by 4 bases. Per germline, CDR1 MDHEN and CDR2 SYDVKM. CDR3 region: CASTQPRGQGYEQYF. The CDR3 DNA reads TGTGCCAGCACTCAGCCCCGGGGACAGGGGTACGAGCAGTACTTC.

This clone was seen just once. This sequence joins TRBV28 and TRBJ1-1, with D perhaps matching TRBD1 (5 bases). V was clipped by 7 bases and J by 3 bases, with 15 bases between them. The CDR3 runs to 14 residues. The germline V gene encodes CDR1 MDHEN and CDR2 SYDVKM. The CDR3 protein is CASTLPGKYTEAFF. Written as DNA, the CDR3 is TGTGCCAGCACCCTTCCAGGGAAATACACTGAAGCTTTCTTT.

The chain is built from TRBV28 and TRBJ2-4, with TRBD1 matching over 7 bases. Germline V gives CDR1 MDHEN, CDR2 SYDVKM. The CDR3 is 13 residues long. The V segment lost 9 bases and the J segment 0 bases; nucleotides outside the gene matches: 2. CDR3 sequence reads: CASRGPAKNIQYF. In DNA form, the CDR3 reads TGTGCCAGTAGGGGGCCAGCCAAAAACATTCAGTACTTC.

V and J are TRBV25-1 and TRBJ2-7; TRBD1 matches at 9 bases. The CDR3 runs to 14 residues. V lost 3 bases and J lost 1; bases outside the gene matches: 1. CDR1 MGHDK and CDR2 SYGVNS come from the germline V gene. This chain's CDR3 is CASSDDRGSYEQYF. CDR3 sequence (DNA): TGTGCCAGCAGTGACGACAGGGGGTCCTACGAGCAGTACTTC.

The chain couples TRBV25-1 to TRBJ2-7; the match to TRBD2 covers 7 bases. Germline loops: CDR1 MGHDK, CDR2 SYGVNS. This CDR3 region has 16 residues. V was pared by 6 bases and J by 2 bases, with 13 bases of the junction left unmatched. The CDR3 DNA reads TGTGCCAGCAGAGGCAGGGTGCCCGGGAGGACCTACGAGCAGTACTTC. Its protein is CASRGRVPGRTYEQYF.

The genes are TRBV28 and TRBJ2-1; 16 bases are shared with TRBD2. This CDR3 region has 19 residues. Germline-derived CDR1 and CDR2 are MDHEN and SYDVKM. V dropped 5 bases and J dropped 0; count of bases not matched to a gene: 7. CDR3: CASSPGLAGGPGSYNEQFF. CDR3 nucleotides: TGTGCCAGCAGTCCGGGACTAGCGGGAGGGCCGGGCTCCTACAATGAGCAGTTCTTC.

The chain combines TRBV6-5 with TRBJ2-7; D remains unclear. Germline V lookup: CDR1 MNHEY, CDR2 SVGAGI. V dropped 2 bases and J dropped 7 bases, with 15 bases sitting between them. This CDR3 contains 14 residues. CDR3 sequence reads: CASSYGQILREQYF. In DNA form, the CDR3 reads TGTGCCAGCAGTTACGGGCAAATTCTTAGGGAGCAGTACTTC.

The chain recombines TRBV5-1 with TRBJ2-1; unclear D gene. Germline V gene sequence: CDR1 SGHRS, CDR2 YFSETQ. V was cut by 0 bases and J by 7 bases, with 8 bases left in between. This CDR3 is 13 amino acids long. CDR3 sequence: CASSLDYLNEQFF. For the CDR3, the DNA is TGCGCCAGCAGCTTGGACTATCTAAATGAGCAGTTCTTC.

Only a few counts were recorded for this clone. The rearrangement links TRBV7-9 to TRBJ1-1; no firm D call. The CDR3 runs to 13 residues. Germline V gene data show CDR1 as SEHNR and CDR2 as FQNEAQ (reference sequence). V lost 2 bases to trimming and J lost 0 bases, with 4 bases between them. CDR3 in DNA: TGTGCCAGCAGCTTACCGTTGAACACTGAAGCTTTCTTT. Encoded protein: CASSLPLNTEAFF. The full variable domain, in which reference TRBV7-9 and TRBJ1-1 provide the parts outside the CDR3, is DTGVSQNPRHKITKRGQNVTFRCDPISEHNRLYWYRQTLGQGPEFLTYFQNEAQLEKSRLLSDRFSAERPKGSFSTLEIQRTEQGDSAMYLCASSLPLNTEAFFGQGTRLTVV.

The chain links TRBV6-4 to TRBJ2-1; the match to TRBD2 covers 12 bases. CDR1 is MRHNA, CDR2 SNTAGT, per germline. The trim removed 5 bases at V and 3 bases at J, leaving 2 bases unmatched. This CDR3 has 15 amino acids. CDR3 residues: CASSRLAGVYNEQFF. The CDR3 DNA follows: TGTGCCAGCAGTCGACTAGCGGGAGTCTACAATGAGCAGTTCTTC.

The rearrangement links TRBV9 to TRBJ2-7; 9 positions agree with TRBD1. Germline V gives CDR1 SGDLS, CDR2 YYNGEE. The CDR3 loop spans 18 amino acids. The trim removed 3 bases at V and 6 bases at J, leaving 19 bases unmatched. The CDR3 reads CASSARDRVQDAFSEQYF. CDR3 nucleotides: TGTGCCAGCAGCGCCCGGGACAGGGTGCAAGATGCGTTCTCCGAGCAGTACTTC.

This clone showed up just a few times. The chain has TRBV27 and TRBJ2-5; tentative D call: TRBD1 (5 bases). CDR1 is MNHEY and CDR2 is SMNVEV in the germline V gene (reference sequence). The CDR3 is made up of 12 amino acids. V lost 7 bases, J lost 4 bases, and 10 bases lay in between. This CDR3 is CASMGQLETQYF. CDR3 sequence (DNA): TGTGCCAGCATGGGGCAGTTAGAGACCCAGTACTTC.